Below are 16 T cell receptor beta chains sequenced from a single sample in a study of T cells expressing NK-cell markers. Reanalyzing the 5' RACE reads, TCRdb keeps one entry per CDR3 protein, without DNA. This repertoire includes roughly 300,000 distinct CDR3 sequences. Sequencing input: blood T cells: a sorted CD56 or NKG2C T cell subset, CD4+ or CD8+ T cells, or bulk PBMC T cells (not recorded which). The receptors stem from a woman aged 18-70 years in good health.

The CDR3: CASSHSTGHSGANVLTF. The genes are TRBV5-1 and TRBJ2-6; the D call of TRBD1 rests on TCRdb alone, since no DNA is present to check it. Per the germline V gene, CDR1 is SGHRS and CDR2 is YFSETQ. This CDR3 is 17 amino acids long.

The gene calls are TRBV7-7 and TRBJ2-1; the D gene TCRdb calls, TRBD1, cannot be checked with no DNA. The germline V gene encodes CDR1 SSHAT and CDR2 FNYEAQ (reference sequence). The CDR3 contains 17 residues. The CDR3 sequence: CASSLGRGPTVLNEQFF.

The chain is built from TRBV5-1 and TRBJ2-1. CDR3 size: 14 residues. Per the germline V gene, CDR1 is SGHRS and CDR2 is YFSETQ. The CDR3 reads CASSLDYPRDEQFF.

The chain is built from TRBV7-2 and TRBJ2-3; TCRdb proposes TRBD2, but this gene call is untestable without DNA. CDR1 and CDR2 from the germline V gene are SGHTA and FQGNSA. The CDR3 consists of 16 residues. The CDR3 reads CASSPRTSGKRDTQYF. The full variable domain, its missing parts supplied by reference TRBV7-2 and TRBJ2-3, is GAGVSQSPSNKVTEKGKDVELRCDPISGHTALYWYRQSLGQGLEFLIYFQGNSAPDKSGLPSDRFSAERTGGSVSTLTIQRTQQEDSAVYLCASSPRTSGKRDTQYFGPGTRLTVL.

The V gene is TRBV6-1, the J gene TRBJ1-2; there is no DNA to check the TCRdb D call of TRBD1. The CDR3 consists of 13 residues. The germline V gene has CDR1 MNHNS and CDR2 SASEGT. This CDR3 reads CASRDDRLAGYTF.

This chain connects TRBV18 to TRBJ2-7; TCRdb names TRBD2, which stays unverified in the absence of DNA. The length of the CDR3 is 13 residues. Germline V lookup: CDR1 KGHSH, CDR2 LQKENI. The chain's CDR3 is CASGTPSSYEQYF. The variable domain in full, completed from reference TRBV18 and TRBJ2-7, reads NAGVMQNPRHLVRRRGQEARLRCSPMKGHSHVYWYRQLPEEGLKFMVYLQKENIIDESGMPKERFSAEFPKEGPSILRIQQVVRGDSAAYFCASGTPSSYEQYFGPGTRLTVT.

The rearrangement links TRBV6-6 to TRBJ2-5; TCRdb proposes TRBD2, but this gene call is untestable without DNA. Per the germline V gene, CDR1 is MNHNY and CDR2 is SVGAGI (reference sequence). This CDR3 comprises 13 residues. The CDR3 spells CAIGRAPQETQYF.

V gene TRBV29-1 combines with J gene TRBJ2-7; the D gene TCRdb calls, TRBD2, cannot be checked with no DNA. CDR1 is SQVTM, CDR2 ANQGSEA, per germline. The CDR3 loop spans 14 amino acids. CDR3 protein: CSAVTRDYPYEQYF.

This chain joins TRBV7-2 and TRBJ2-1. Per germline, CDR1 SGHTA and CDR2 FQGNSA. This CDR3 region has 13 residues. CDR3 sequence reads: CASSPQRHNEQFF.

This chain joins TRBV5-1 and TRBJ1-1; absent DNA, TCRdb's TRBD1 call cannot be checked. Germline values: CDR1 SGHRS, CDR2 YFSETQ. The CDR3 length is 14 residues. CDR3 sequence reads: CASKTGGVNTEAFF. The variable domain in full, with the rest retrieved from reference TRBV5-1 and TRBJ1-1, is KAGVTQTPRYLIKTRGQQVTLSCSPISGHRSVSWYQQTPGQGLQFLFEYFSETQRNKGNFPGRFSGRQFSNSRSEMNVSTLELGDSALYLCASKTGGVNTEAFFGQGTRLTVV.

The chain recombines TRBV7-6 with TRBJ1-1; TCRdb's D gene call, TRBD1, goes unchecked for lack of DNA. Germline V CDR1 and CDR2: SGHVS, FNYEAQ. CDR3 length equals 14 residues. This chain's CDR3 is CASRLQVRETEAFF.

The chain has TRBV7-3 and TRBJ1-1; the TCRdb call, TRBD1, lacks DNA for checking. Germline lookup yields CDR1 SGHTA and CDR2 FQGTGA. CDR3 length: 16 residues. This chain's CDR3 is CASSLTSGTGGTEAFF.

The chain employs TRBV7-2 and TRBJ2-5; TCRdb indicates TRBD2, and absent DNA this call remains unverified. This CDR3 is 16 amino acids long. The germline CDR1 and CDR2 sequences are SGHTA and FQGNSA. CDR3 region: CASSPLTGRGQETQYF.

The chain links TRBV28 to TRBJ2-7; TCRdb calls TRBD1, which cannot be checked without DNA. The CDR3 has 14 amino acids. Looked up from germline, CDR1 is MDHEN and CDR2 is SYDVKM. The CDR3 is CASSSRGHRVVAYF.

CDR3 residues: CASSQPRQGLRTEAFF. The chain recombines TRBV23-1 with TRBJ1-1; TCRdb's D gene call, TRBD1, goes unchecked for lack of DNA. TRBV23-1 is an ORF, with its function uncertain. The CDR3 is 16 residues long.

The rearrangement links TRBV12-3 or TRBV12-4 to TRBJ1-1; TCRdb proposes TRBD1, but this gene call is untestable without DNA. CDR3 length: 14 amino acids. CDR3 sequence reads: CASTTSRGDTEAFF.